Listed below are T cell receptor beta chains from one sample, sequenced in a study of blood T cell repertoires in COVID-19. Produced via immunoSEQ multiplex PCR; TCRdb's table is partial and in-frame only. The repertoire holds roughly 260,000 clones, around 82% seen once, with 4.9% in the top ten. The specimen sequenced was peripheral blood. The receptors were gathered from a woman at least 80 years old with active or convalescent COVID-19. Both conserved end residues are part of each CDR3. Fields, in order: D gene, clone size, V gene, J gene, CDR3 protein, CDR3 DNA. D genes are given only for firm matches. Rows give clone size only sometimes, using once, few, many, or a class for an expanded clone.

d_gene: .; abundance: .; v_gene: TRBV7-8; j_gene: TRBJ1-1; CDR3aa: CASSLGGGNTEAFF; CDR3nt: TGTGCCAGCAGCTTAGGGGGGGGGAACACTGAAGCTTTCTTT
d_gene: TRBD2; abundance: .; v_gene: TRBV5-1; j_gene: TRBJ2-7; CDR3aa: CASSQTPGLEYEQYF; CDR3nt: TGCGCCAGCAGCCAAACTCCGGGACTAGAGTACGAGCAGTACTTC
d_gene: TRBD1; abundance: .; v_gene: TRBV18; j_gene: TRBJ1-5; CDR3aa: CASSTGDQPQHF; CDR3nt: TGTGCCAGCTCAACAGGGGATCAGCCCCAGCATTTT
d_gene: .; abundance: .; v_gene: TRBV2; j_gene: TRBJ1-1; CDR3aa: CASGTGLYTEAFF; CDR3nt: TGTGCCAGCGGCACGGGACTGTACACTGAAGCTTTCTTT
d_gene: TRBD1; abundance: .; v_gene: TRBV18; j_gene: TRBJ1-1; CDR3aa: CASSPQGSHTEAFF; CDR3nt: TGTGCCAGCTCGCCACAGGGGTCGCACACTGAAGCTTTCTTT
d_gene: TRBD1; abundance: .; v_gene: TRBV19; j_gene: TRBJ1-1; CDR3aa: CASSKTGGGEAFF; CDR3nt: TGTGCCAGTAGTAAGACAGGGGGTGGTGAAGCTTTCTTT
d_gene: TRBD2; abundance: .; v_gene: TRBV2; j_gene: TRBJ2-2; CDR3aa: CASSEALYERELTGELFF; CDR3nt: TGTGCCAGCAGTGAAGCGCTTTATGAGCGGGAGCTCACCGGGGAGCTGTTTTTT
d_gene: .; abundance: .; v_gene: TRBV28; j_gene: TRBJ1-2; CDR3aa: CASSLGGKYYGYTF; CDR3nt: TGTGCCAGCAGTTTAGGGGGGAAGTACTATGGCTACACCTTC
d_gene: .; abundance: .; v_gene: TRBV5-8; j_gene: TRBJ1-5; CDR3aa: CASSFLGGWGNQPQHF; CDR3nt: TGTGCCAGCAGCTTCCTAGGGGGTTGGGGCAATCAGCCCCAGCATTTT
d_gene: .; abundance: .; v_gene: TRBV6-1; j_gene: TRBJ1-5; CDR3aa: CASSEPPSPQHF; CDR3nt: TGTGCCAGCAGTGAACCCCCGTCGCCCCAGCATTTT
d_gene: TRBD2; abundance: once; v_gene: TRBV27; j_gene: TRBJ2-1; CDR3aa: CASGLAGGYNEQFF; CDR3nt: TGTGCCAGCGGCCTAGCGGGGGGTTACAATGAGCAGTTCTTC
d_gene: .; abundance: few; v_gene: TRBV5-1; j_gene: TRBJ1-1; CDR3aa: CASRAREDTEAFF; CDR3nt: TGCGCCAGCAGGGCACGGGAAGACACTGAAGCTTTCTTT
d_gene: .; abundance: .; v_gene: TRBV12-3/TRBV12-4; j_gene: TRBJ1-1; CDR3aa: CASRSGGLEVAFF; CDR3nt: TGTGCCAGCAGGTCCGGGGGTCTGGAAGTAGCTTTCTTT
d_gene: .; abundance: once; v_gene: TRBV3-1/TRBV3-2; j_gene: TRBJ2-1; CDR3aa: CASTLVGGGSEQFF; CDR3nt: TGTGCCAGCACCCTCGTTGGCGGAGGGAGTGAGCAGTTCTTC
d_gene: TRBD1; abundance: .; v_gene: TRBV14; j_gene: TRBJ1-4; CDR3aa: CASSQSQGANEKLFF; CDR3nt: TGTGCCAGCAGCCAATCCCAGGGGGCTAATGAAAAACTGTTTTTT
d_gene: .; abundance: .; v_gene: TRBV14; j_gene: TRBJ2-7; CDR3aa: CASSQYNEQYF; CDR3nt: TGTGCCAGCAGCCAATATAACGAGCAGTACTTC
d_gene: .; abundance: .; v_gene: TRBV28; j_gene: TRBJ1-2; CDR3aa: CASSTSTGGLGGYTF; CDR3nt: .
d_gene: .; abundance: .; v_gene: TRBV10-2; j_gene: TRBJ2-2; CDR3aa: CASSVLTNTGELFF; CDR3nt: TGCGCCAGCAGTGTGTTGACTAACACCGGGGAGCTGTTTTTT
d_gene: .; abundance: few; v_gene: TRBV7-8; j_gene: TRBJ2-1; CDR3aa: CASSSVDEQFF; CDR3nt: TGTGCCAGCAGCTCCGTTGATGAGCAGTTCTTC
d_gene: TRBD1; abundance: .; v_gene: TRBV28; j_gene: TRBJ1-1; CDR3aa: CASSPPGTVNTEAFF; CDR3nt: TGTGCCAGCAGTCCGCCCGGGACAGTGAACACTGAAGCTTTCTTT
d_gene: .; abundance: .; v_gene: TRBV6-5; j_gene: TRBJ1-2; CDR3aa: CASSWELYGYTF; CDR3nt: TGTGCCAGCAGCTGGGAGCTCTATGGCTACACCTTC
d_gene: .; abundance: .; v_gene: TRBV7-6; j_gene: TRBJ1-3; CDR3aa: CASSPSGSSGNTIYF; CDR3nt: TGTGCCAGCAGTCCTAGCGGGAGCTCTGGAAACACCATATATTTT
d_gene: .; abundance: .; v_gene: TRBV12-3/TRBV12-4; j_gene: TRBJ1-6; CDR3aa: CATKQGRRSPLHF; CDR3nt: TGTGCCACCAAACAGGGACGTAGGTCACCCCTCCACTTT
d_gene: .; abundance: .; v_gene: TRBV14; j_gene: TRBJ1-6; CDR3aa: CASSQDQGLYSPLHF; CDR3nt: TGTGCCAGCAGCCAAGATCAGGGTCTTTATTCACCCCTCCACTTT
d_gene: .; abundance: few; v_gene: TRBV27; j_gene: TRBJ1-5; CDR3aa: CASSLDRSIGQPQHF; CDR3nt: TGTGCCAGCAGTTTAGACAGGTCGATAGGTCAGCCCCAGCATTTT
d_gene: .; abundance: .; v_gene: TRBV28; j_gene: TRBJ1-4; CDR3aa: CASSLSFPTNEKLFF; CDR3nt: TGTGCCAGCAGTTTGTCGTTTCCAACTAATGAAAAACTGTTTTTT
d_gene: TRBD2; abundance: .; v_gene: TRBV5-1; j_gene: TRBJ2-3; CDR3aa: CASSTGTSGGPDTQYF; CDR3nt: TGCGCCAGCAGCACGGGGACTAGCGGGGGGCCAGATACGCAGTATTTT
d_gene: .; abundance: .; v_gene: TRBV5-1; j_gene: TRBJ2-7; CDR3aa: CASSFSDSQTYEQYF; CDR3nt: TGCGCCAGCAGCTTCTCAGACAGCCAAACTTACGAGCAGTACTTC
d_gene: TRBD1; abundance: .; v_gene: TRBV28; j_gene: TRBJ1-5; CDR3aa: CASKGTVNQPQHF; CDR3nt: TGTGCCAGCAAGGGGACAGTCAATCAGCCCCAGCATTTT
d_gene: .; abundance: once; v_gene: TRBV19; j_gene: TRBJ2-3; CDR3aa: CASSGGRSDTDTQYF; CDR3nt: TGTGCCAGTAGTGGGGGCAGGTCAGACACAGATACGCAGTATTTT
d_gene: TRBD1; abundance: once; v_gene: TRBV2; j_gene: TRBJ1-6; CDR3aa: CASTPGQLRQVPLHF; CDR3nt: TGTGCCAGCACCCCGGGACAGCTTAGGCAGGTCCCCCTCCACTTT
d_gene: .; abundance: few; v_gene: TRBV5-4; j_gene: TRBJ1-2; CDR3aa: CASSLNRESGYTF; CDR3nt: TGTGCCAGCAGCTTGAACAGGGAAAGCGGCTACACCTTC
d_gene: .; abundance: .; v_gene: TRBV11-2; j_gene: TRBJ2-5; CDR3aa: CASSLGGSSGGTQYF; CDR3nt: TGTGCCAGCAGCTTAGGAGGATCCTCCGGGGGGACCCAGTACTTC
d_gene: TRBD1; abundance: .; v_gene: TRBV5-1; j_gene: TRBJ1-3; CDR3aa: CASKGGTDSGNTIYF; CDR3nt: TGCGCCAGCAAAGGAGGGACAGACTCTGGAAACACCATATATTTT
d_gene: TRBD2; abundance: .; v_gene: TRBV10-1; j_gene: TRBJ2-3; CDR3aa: CASSERTSSTDTQYF; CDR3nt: TGCGCCAGCAGTGAGAGGACTAGTAGCACAGATACGCAGTATTTT
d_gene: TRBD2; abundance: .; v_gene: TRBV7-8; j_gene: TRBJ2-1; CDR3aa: CASSHPSGGPSYNEQFF; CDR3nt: TGTGCCAGCAGTCACCCAAGCGGGGGACCCTCGTACAATGAGCAGTTCTTC
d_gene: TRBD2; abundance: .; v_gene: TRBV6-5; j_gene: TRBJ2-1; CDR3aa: CASSSFLAGGPDEQFF; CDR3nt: TGTGCCAGCAGTTCCTTTCTAGCGGGGGGGCCAGATGAGCAGTTCTTC
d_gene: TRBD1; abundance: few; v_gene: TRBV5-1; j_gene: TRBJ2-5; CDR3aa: CASSLAGTGEETQYF; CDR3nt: TGCGCCAGCAGCTTGGCCGGGACAGGGGAAGAGACCCAGTACTTC
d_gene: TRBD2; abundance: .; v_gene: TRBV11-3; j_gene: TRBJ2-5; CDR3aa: CASSSKTSAQETQYF; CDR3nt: TGTGCCAGCAGCTCCAAAACTAGCGCCCAAGAGACCCAGTACTTC
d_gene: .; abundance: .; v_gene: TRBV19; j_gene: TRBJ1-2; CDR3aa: CASSSQPGANYGYTF; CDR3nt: TGTGCCAGTAGTAGCCAACCCGGTGCGAACTATGGCTACACCTTC
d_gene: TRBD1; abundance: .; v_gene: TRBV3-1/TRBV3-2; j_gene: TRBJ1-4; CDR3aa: CASRRTGRNEKLFF; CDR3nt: TGTGCCAGCAGGCGGACAGGGAGAAATGAAAAACTGTTTTTT
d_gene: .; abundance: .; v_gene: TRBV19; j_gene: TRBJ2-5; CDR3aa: CASSAEGVRWETQYF; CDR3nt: TGTGCCAGTAGCGCCGAGGGAGTAAGATGGGAGACCCAGTACTTC
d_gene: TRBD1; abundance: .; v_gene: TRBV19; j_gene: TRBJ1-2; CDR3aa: CASRKDRDLEGYTF; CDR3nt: TGTGCCAGTAGGAAGGACAGGGATCTGGAAGGCTACACCTTC
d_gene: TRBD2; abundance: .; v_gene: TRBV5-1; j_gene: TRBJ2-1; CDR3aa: CASSLGLADYNEQFF; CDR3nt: TGCGCCAGCAGCCTAGGACTAGCGGACTACAATGAGCAGTTCTTC
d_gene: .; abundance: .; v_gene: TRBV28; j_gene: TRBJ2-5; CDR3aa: CASSFRQLTEETQYF; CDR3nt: TGTGCCAGCAGTTTCCGACAGCTGACTGAAGAGACCCAGTACTTC
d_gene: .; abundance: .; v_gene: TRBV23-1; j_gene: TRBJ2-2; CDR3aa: CASNLGGNTGELFF; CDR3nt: TGCGCCAGTAATCTGGGGGGGAACACCGGGGAGCTGTTTTTT
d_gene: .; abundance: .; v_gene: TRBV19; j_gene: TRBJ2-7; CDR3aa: CASSPTGTYEQYF; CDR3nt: TGTGCCAGTAGTCCGACAGGAACCTACGAGCAGTACTTC
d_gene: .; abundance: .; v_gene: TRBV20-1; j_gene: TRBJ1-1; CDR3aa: CSASFSWGVGVNTEAFF; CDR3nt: TGCAGTGCTAGTTTCTCTTGGGGGGTTGGGGTGAACACTGAAGCTTTCTTT
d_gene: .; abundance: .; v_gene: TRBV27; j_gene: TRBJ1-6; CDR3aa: CASSPPGSPLHF; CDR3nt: TGTGCCAGCAGCCCCCCCGGTTCACCCCTCCACTTT
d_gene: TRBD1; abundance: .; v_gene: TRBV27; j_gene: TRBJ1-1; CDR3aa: CASSLFQGGTEAFF; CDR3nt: TGTGCCAGCAGTTTATTTCAGGGGGGAACTGAAGCTTTCTTT
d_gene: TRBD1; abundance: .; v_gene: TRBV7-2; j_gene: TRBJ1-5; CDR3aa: CASSPGGTGFRGQHF; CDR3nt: TGTGCCAGCAGCCCGGGCGGGACAGGCTTTAGAGGGCAGCATTTT
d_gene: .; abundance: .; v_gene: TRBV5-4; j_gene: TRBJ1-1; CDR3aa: CASSPQTVWHTEAFF; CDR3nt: TGTGCCAGCAGCCCCCAGACAGTTTGGCACACTGAAGCTTTCTTT
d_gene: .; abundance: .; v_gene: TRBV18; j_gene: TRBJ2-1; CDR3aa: CASSPNAPPNEQFF; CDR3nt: TGTGCCAGCTCACCCAACGCGCCTCCCAATGAGCAGTTCTTC
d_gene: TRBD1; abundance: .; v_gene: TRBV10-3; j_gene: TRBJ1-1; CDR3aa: CAINRQGNRNTEAFF; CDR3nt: TGTGCCATCAATCGACAGGGTAATAGGAACACTGAAGCTTTCTTT
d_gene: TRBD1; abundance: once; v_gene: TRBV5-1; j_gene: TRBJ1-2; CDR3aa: CASSWGRTGGLGYTF; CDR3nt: TGCGCCAGCAGCTGGGGAAGGACAGGGGGACTCGGCTACACCTTC